These 9 T cell receptor beta chains originate from one sample sequenced in a study of T cell repertoires in cytomegalovirus infection. Their target antigens are unknown. TCRdb re-analysed the reads in MiXCR, keeping a single row per CDR3 protein. The sample lists approximately 280,000 distinct CDR3 sequences; 20% to 25% were seen once. Sequencing used cultured PBMCs, obtained from culture after CMV antigen stimulation. The source is a human donor in good health (CMV status not recorded). Some clones in this sample may be carry-over from other donors' samples.

V is TRBV5-4 and J is TRBJ2-1, with TRBD2 identical over 14 bases. CDR1 and CDR2 (germline): SGHNT, YYREEE (reference sequence). The CDR3 is 15 amino acids. The V gene end was trimmed by 3 bases and the J gene end by 9 bases; junction bases not matched to a gene: 5. CDR3 nucleotides: TGTGCCAGCAGCTCCCGGACTAGCGGGGGGATTGAGCAGTTCTTC. Its translation is CASSSRTSGGIEQFF.

The J gene is TRBJ2-5, the V gene TRBV7-8; 7 bases are shared with TRBD2. The CDR3 consists of 16 residues. In germline, CDR1 is SGHVS, CDR2 FQNEAQ. The J segment lost 0 bases and the V segment lost 4 bases, leaving 8 bases of the junction unmatched. CDR3 in amino acids: CASSYGAGSHQETQYF. The CDR3 region has the DNA TGTGCCAGCAGCTACGGAGCGGGGTCCCACCAAGAGACCCAGTACTTC.

The V call is TRBV10-3, the J call TRBJ1-6; D uncertain. Germline V gene data show CDR1 as ENHRY and CDR2 as SYGVKD. V gave up 0 bases and J gave up 7 bases, with 7 bases separating them. There are 14 residues in the CDR3. CDR3 DNA sequence: TGTGCCATCAGTGAGTCCACGGGGAATTCACCCCTCCACTTT. This encodes CAISESTGNSPLHF.

The chain uses TRBV28 and TRBJ2-5; D is unclear. The V gene's germline CDR1 is MDHEN and CDR2 SYDVKM. This CDR3 is 16 amino acids long. V was clipped by 3 bases and J by 0 bases, with 14 bases between them. CDR3 coding DNA: TGTGCCAGCAGTTTCTTCTATTGGCCGGACCAAGAGACCCAGTACTTC. This encodes CASSFFYWPDQETQYF.

In its sample, this clonotype was seen many times. The V call is TRBV7-2, the J call TRBJ2-7; D uncertain. This CDR3 contains 13 residues. Deletions cut 5 bases from V and 2 bases from J, with 10 bases between. Germline V gene lookup returns CDR1 SGHTA and CDR2 FQGNSA. The CDR3 DNA reads as TGTGCCAGCAGCCCGGACCCTCCCTACGAGCAGTACTTC. Protein: CASSPDPPYEQYF.

In this sample, this clonotype turned up a few times. The rearrangement uses TRBV5-4 and TRBJ2-1; D may match TRBD1 or TRBD2 (5 bases each). CDR3 size: 15 residues. Germline CDR1 SGHNT, CDR2 YYREEE (reference sequence). V lost 0 bases and J 3 bases, leaving 10 bases between the germline ends. The CDR3 protein is CASSLGDQNYNEQFF. CDR3 in DNA: TGTGCCAGCAGCTTGGGGGACCAGAACTACAATGAGCAGTTCTTC.

This clonotype is a singleton in its sample. The V call is TRBV6-8, the J call TRBJ2-1, with D unclear. The ends were cut back, 5 bases at V and 6 bases at J, with 14 bases in the middle. CDR1 is MNHGY and CDR2 is SAAAGT in the germline V gene. The CDR3 consists of 14 residues. The CDR3 nucleotides are TGTGCCAGCAGTGCCCGGGCCTGGGGCAATGAGCAGTTCTTC. Translating it yields CASSARAWGNEQFF.

This clonotype occurred a few times. V is TRBV5-4 and J is TRBJ2-3; tentative D call: TRBD2 (5 bases). Deletions cut 1 base from V and 0 bases from J, with 12 bases between. CDR3 length: 16 amino acids. Germline V lookup: CDR1 SGHNT, CDR2 YYREEE (reference sequence). The CDR3: CASSLRAGPSTDTQYF. DNA of the CDR3: TGTGCCAGCAGCTTGAGGGCGGGCCCTAGCACAGATACGCAGTATTTT.

This rearrangement joins TRBV12-3 or TRBV12-4 to TRBJ1-1; TRBD1 is a possible D gene (6 bases). Between the trimmed V and J ends, which lost 6 bases and 0 bases, there was a span of 14 bases. The CDR3 is made up of 15 amino acids. The chain's CDR3 is CASSPPDRLNTEAFF. The CDR3 bases are TGTGCCAGCAGCCCCCCAGACAGGCTGAACACTGAAGCTTTCTTT.